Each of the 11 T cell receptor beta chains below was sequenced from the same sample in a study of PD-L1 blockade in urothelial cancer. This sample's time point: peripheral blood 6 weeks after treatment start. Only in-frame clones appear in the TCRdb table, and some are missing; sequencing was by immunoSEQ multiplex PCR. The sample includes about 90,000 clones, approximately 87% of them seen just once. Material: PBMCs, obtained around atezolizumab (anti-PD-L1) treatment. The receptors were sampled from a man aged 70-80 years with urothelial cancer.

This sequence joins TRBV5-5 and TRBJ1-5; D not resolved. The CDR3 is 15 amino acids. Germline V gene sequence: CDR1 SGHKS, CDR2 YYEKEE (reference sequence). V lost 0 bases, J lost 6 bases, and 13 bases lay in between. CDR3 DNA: TGTGCCAGCAGCTTGGATCTAGGGCGGGGTCAGCCCCAGCATTTT. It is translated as CASSLDLGRGQPQHF.

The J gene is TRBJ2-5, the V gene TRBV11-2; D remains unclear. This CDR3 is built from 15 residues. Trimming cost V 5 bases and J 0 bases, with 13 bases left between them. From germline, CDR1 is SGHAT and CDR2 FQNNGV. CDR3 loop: CASSLRPLYQETQYF. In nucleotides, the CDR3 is TGTGCCAGCAGCCTTCGTCCCTTATACCAAGAGACCCAGTACTTC.

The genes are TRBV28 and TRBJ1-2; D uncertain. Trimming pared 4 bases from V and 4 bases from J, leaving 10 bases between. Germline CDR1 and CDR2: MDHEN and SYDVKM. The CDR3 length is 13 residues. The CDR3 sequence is CASSSPPSYGYTF. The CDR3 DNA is TGTGCCAGCAGTTCCCCCCCCAGCTATGGCTACACCTTC.

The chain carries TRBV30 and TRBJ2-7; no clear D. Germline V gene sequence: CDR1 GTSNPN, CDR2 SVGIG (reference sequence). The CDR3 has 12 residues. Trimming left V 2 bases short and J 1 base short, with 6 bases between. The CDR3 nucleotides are TGTGCCTGGAGTTTGACTTCCTACGAGCAGTACTTC. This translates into CAWSLTSYEQYF.

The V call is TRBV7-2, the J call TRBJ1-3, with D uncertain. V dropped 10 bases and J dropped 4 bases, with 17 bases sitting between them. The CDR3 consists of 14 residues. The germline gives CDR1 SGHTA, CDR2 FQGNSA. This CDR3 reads CATQDPTGGNTIYF. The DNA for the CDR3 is TGTGCCACCCAAGACCCCACGGGAGGAAACACCATATATTTT.

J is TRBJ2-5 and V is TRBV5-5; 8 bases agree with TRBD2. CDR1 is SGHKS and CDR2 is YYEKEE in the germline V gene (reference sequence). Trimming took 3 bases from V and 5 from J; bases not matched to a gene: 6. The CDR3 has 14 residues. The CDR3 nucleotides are TGTGCCAGCAGCTGGTGGCTAGCGGGTGAGACCCAGTACTTC. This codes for CASSWWLAGETQYF.

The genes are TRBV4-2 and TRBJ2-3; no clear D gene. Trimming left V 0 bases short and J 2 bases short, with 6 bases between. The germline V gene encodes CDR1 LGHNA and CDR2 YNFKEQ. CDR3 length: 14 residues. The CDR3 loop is CASSQDSYTDTQYF. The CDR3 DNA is TGTGCCAGCAGCCAAGATAGCTACACAGATACGCAGTATTTT.

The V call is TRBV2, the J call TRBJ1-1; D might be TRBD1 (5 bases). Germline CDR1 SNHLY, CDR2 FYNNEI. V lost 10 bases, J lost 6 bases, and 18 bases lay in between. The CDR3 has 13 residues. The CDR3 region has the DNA TGTGCCACATCAGGGCAGGGTAGACCTGAAGCTTTCTTT. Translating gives CATSGQGRPEAFF.

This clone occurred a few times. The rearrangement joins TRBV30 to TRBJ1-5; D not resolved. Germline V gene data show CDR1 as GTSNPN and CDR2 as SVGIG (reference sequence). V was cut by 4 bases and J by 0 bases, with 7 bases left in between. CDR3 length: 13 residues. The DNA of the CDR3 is TGTGCCTGGACAACAAATAGCAATCAGCCCCAGCATTTT. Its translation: CAWTTNSNQPQHF.

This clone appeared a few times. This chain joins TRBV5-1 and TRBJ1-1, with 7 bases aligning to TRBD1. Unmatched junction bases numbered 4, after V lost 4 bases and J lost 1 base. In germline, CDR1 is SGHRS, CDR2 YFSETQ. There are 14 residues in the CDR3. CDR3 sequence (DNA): TGCGCCAGCAGCCTCGGGACAGCGAACACTGAAGCTTTCTTT. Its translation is CASSLGTANTEAFF.

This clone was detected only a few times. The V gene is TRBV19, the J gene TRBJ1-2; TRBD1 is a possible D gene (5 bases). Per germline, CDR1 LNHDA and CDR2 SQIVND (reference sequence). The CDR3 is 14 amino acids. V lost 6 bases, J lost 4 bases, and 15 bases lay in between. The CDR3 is CASRRDVIGYGYTF. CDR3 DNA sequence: TGTGCCAGTAGGCGGGACGTGATCGGCTATGGCTACACCTTC.